This TCR beta chain was found in a study of CD8 T cells in Susac syndrome. With random hexamers, reverse transcription was performed on roughly 0.5 to 1 ug of RNA. TCR beta CDR3 was amplified by immunoSEQ covering 54 Vbeta and 13 Jbeta. TCRdb reprocessed the immunoSEQ multiplex PCR reads with MiXCR, giving one entry per CDR3 protein. In the table there are 140,000 or so distinct CDR3 sequences, 95% of which are singletons. Germline CDR1 is MNHEY and CDR2 is SVGAGI. V was pared by 2 bases and J by 4 bases, with 4 bases of the junction left unmatched. The CDR3 totals 14 residues. CD8+ and CD4+ blood T cells underwent TCR beta sequencing. Treatment-naive patients with stable or active relapsing-remitting disease served as multiple sclerosis controls.

The origin of this receptor is a human donor with multiple sclerosis. The rearrangement links TRBV6-5 to TRBJ1-1; 7 bases line up with TRBD1. Sequencing was performed on CD4+ T cells from PBMCs. The CDR3 region is CASSYRGRGTEAFF. The CDR3 DNA follows: TGTGCCAGCAGTTACAGGGGGCGCGGCACTGAAGCTTTCTTT.